This TCR beta chain was recorded in a study of T cells expressing NK-cell markers. The CDR3 has 15 amino acids. TCRdb reprocessed the 5' RACE reads and keeps a single row for each CDR3 protein, giving no DNA. The ten top clones account for about 0.4%, within a sample of 200,000 to 300,000 distinct CDR3 sequences. The sequenced material came from blood T cells: a sorted CD56 or NKG2C T cell subset, CD4+ or CD8+ T cells, or bulk PBMC T cells (not recorded which). The rearrangement uses TRBV12-3 or TRBV12-4 and TRBJ1-2; TCRdb returns TRBD1, unconfirmable since there is no DNA. This clonotype was sampled from a man younger than 35 in good health. CDR3 in amino acids: CASSLARGPDYGYTF.